Below are 11 T cell receptor beta chains sequenced from a single sample in a study of technical replicates of blood from a handful of donors. Method: immunoSEQ multiplex PCR; TCRdb's copy keeps in-frame clones and lacks some. The sample has 95,000 or so clones, roughly 95% seen once. Sequenced sample: T cells isolated from PBMCs. The receptors come from a human donor in good health.

The CDR3 sequence: CASSKQRYSNQPQHF. Here the CDR3 DNA reads TGTGCCAGCAGTAAGCAAAGATATAGCAATCAGCCCCAGCATTTT. The V gene is TRBV28, the J gene TRBJ1-5; D is unclear. CDR1 and CDR2 (germline): MDHEN, SYDVKM. The CDR3 is made up of 15 amino acids. V was cut by 5 bases and J by 0 bases, with 11 bases left in between.

The J gene is TRBJ2-2, the V gene TRBV5-1; a possible D gene is TRBD2 (6 bases). V lost 4 bases and J lost 0, with 16 bases in between. The CDR3 loop spans 17 amino acids. From germline, CDR1 is SGHRS and CDR2 YFSETQ. For the CDR3, the DNA is TGCGCCAGCAGCCCCGGGCGGGGCGCAGCGAACACCGGGGAGCTGTTTTTT. Its translation is CASSPGRGAANTGELFF.

The chain joins TRBV30 to TRBJ1-6; D is ambiguous. Trimming left V 0 bases short and J 7 bases short, with 7 bases between. This CDR3 has 13 residues. CDR1 GTSNPN and CDR2 SVGIG come from the germline V gene (reference sequence). The chain's CDR3 is CAWSVYSNSPLHF. CDR3 sequence (DNA): TGTGCCTGGAGTGTTTACTCCAATTCACCCCTCCACTTT.

This clone was detected only a few times. V and J are TRBV19 and TRBJ2-3; 10 bases are shared with TRBD2. This CDR3 is built from 16 residues. V dropped 9 bases and J dropped 3; count of bases not matched to a gene: 12. Germline V gene sequence: CDR1 LNHDA, CDR2 SQIVND (reference sequence). CDR3 residues: CASTKGLAGGTDTQYF. The CDR3 coding sequence is TGTGCCAGCACGAAGGGATTAGCGGGAGGTACAGATACGCAGTATTTT.

The rearrangement uses TRBV6-5 and TRBJ2-7; D is undetermined. Germline CDR1 is MNHEY and CDR2 is SVGAGI. The CDR3 has 13 amino acids. V was shortened by 6 bases and J by 2 bases, with 11 bases between the two germline ends. CDR3: CASSLGATYEQYF. CDR3 DNA: TGTGCCAGCAGCCTCGGAGCTACCTACGAGCAGTACTTC.

V is TRBV7-3 and J is TRBJ2-3; D might be TRBD2 (6 bases). V was pared by 6 bases and J by 1 base, with 11 bases between. CDR1 SGHTA and CDR2 FQGTGA come from the germline V gene. The CDR3 length is 14 residues. For the CDR3, the DNA is TGTGCCAGCAGGAAGGCTAGCGGCACAGATACGCAGTATTTT. Translating gives CASRKASGTDTQYF.

This clone was recorded only once. The rearrangement uses TRBV9 and TRBJ1-3; maybe TRBD1 (6 bases). Per the germline V gene, CDR1 is SGDLS and CDR2 is YYNGEE. The length of the CDR3 is 14 residues. Trimming stripped 3 bases from V and 4 bases from J, with 11 bases between. Written as DNA, the CDR3 is TGTGCCAGCAGCGCCCAGGGGCTAGGAAACACCATATATTTT. Translating gives CASSAQGLGNTIYF.

The chain links TRBV5-1 to TRBJ1-2; 7 nucleotides align to TRBD1. J was trimmed by 4 bases and V by 5 bases; bases with no gene match: 11. The CDR3 is 15 amino acids. The germline CDR1 and CDR2 sequences are SGHRS and YFSETQ. The CDR3 here is CASRSPGQEPYGYTF. The CDR3 region has the DNA TGCGCCAGCAGATCGCCCGGACAGGAGCCCTATGGCTACACCTTC.

The chain is built from TRBV7-8 and TRBJ2-7; 7 bases fit TRBD1. This CDR3 contains 13 residues. J gave up 3 bases and V 1 base, and 0 bases lay outside the gene matches. Looked up from germline, CDR1 is SGHVS and CDR2 is FQNEAQ. Here the CDR3 reads CASSLDRGYEQYF. In DNA form, the CDR3 reads TGTGCCAGCAGCTTAGACAGGGGCTACGAGCAGTACTTC.

This chain links TRBV5-4 with TRBJ2-7; 12 nucleotides align to TRBD1. Germline assignment: CDR1 SGHNT and CDR2 YYREEE (reference sequence). This CDR3 has 15 residues. The V segment lost 3 bases and the J segment 5 bases; nucleotides outside the gene matches: 6. The CDR3: CASSSPGQGAHEQYF. The CDR3 DNA reads as TGTGCCAGCAGCTCACCGGGACAGGGGGCCCACGAGCAGTACTTC.

This chain connects TRBV12-5 to TRBJ1-4, with D possibly being TRBD1 (6 bases). The germline V gene has CDR1 LGHNT and CDR2 FRNRAP. With 2 bases removed from V and 5 bases from J, the gap between germline ends came to 12 bases. The CDR3 runs 15 residues. CDR3 coding DNA: TGTGCTAGTGGTTTGCTTACAGGGACAAATGAAAAACTGTTTTTT. It is translated as CASGLLTGTNEKLFF. The variable domain in full, completed from reference TRBV12-5 and TRBJ1-4, reads DARVTQTPRHKVTEMGQEVTMRCQPILGHNTVFWYRQTMMQGLELLAYFRNRAPLDDSGMPKDRFSAEMPDATLATLKIQPSEPRDSAVYFCASGLLTGTNEKLFFGSGTQLSVL.